This T cell receptor (beta chain) was obtained from a study of blood T cell repertoires in COVID-19. Generated by immunoSEQ multiplex PCR, the TCRdb table keeps only in-frame clones and is missing some. Here the sample spans under 200,000 clones, 80% to 85% being singletons. Sequenced sample: PBMCs or T cells enriched from blood (not recorded which). This TCR was recovered from a woman aged 60-75 years who had recovered from COVID-19.

The CDR3 bases are TGTGCCAGTAGTATTTCGGGACAGCCAAATCAGCCCCAGCATTTT. It is translated as CASSISGQPNQPQHF. This sequence joins TRBV19 and TRBJ1-5, with 7 nucleotides matching TRBD1. Germline V gives CDR1 LNHDA, CDR2 SQIVND (reference sequence). The J segment lost 4 bases and the V segment lost 3 bases, leaving 6 bases of the junction unmatched. The CDR3 totals 15 residues.